This entry lists 32 T cell receptor beta chains sequenced from one sample in a study of tumor-infiltrating lymphocytes in primary liver carcinoma. A primer in the constant region served to generate TCR beta cDNA from roughly 550 ng of total RNA. Modified slightly, ARM-PCR produced TCR beta libraries over three nested multiplex PCR rounds. TRBV1-TRBV30 forward primers paired with a C-beta reverse primer were used in the first two PCR rounds, which ran roughly 11 cycles each. MiXCR, run by TCRdb on the multiplex PCR reads, gives a single entry per CDR3 protein. The sample gives around 79,000 distinct CDR3 sequences, roughly two thirds of which show up once; more than 25% is in the top ten. Both RNA and DNA were isolated together from roughly 20-30 mg of bulk tissue that had not been sorted. Sample: tumor-adjacent normal liver tissue. These receptors originate from a man aged 35-49 years with primary liver carcinoma and hepatitis B virus infection.

This clonotype was seen once. A clone one base away is much larger, so this may be a read error. This sequence joins TRBV28 and TRBJ2-1; D remains unclear. There are 17 residues in the CDR3. Germline values: CDR1 MDHEN, CDR2 SYDVKM. The CDR3 region has the DNA TGTGACAGCAGTTCCCAACATGTACCGGCCTCCTACAATGAGCAGTTCTTC. This codes for CDSSSQHVPASYNEQFF.

Only one count was recorded for this clonotype. Here the CDR3 omits its conserved ending phenylalanine or tryptophan, so a read error is the likely source. The V and J genes are TRBV11-1 and TRBJ2-7, with 8 bases fitting TRBD1. The germline CDR1 and CDR2 sequences are SGHAT and FQDESV (reference sequence). The CDR3 runs to 13 residues. The CDR3 region is CANSFGQGTEQYI. The CDR3 DNA is TGCGCCAACAGCTTCGGACAGGGAACCGAGCAGTACATT.

The V gene is TRBV12-3 or TRBV12-4, the J gene TRBJ1-3; D uncertain. V dropped 8 bases and J dropped 12 bases, with 11 bases sitting between them. CDR3 length: 10 residues. The CDR3 DNA sequence: TGTGCCAGCTCGGCGAAGATCATATATTTT. Translation gives CASSAKIIYF.

This clonotype was detected only a few times. J is TRBJ2-6 and V is TRBV11-2; the D is unclear. Germline-derived CDR1 and CDR2 are SGHAT and FQNNGV. V was trimmed by 3 bases and J by 2 bases, leaving 11 bases between them. The CDR3 runs 16 residues. In nucleotides, the CDR3 is TGTGCCAGCAGCTTGACACGGAGAACTGGGGCCAACGTCCTGACTTTC. It encodes CASSLTRRTGANVLTF.

In regard to this clonotype: A read error may account for a junction end that differs from germline. J is TRBJ2-5 and V is TRBV4-2, with 7 bases lining up with TRBD2. Germline CDR1 reads LGHNA; CDR2 reads YNFKEQ. The CDR3 totals 18 residues. The CDR3 loop is CASSQDLMGGPALESQYF. CDR3 bases: TGTGCCAGCAGCCAAGATCTGATGGGAGGGCCGGCTTTAGAGAGCCAGTACTTC.

This chain uses TRBV28 with TRBJ2-7; possibly TRBD1 for D (5 bases). From germline, CDR1 is MDHEN and CDR2 SYDVKM. The ends were cut back, 10 bases at V and 6 bases at J, with 16 bases in the middle. The CDR3 length is 12 residues. The CDR3 reads CANRPPGGEQYF. The DNA of the CDR3 is TGTGCCAACAGGCCCCCGGGTGGCGAGCAGTACTTC.

V usage is TRBV12-3 or TRBV12-4 and J usage is TRBJ2-1; 8 bases fit TRBD2. This CDR3 is built from 16 residues. Germline trimming cut 6 bases from V and 1 base from J; bases unmatched to any gene: 8. The DNA of the CDR3 is TGTGCCAGCAGCGATCCGGGACTAGTATCCTACAATGAGCAGTTCTTC. Protein sequence: CASSDPGLVSYNEQFF.

The V and J genes are TRBV6-5 and TRBJ1-1; no firm D call. V was cut by 5 bases and J by 8 bases, with 15 bases left in between. Per germline, CDR1 MNHEY and CDR2 SVGAGI. This CDR3 is 13 amino acids long. In DNA, the CDR3 is TGTGCCAGCAGTAGAACAGTGGAAACAGAAGCTTTCTTT. Its protein is CASSRTVETEAFF.

This clonotype was recorded once. A much bigger clone sits one base away, suggesting this may be a read error. V is TRBV6-4 and J is TRBJ2-3, with TRBD2 identical over 10 bases. The V segment lost 3 bases and the J segment 5 bases; nucleotides outside the gene matches: 5. Germline V CDR1 and CDR2: MRHNA, SNTAGT. This CDR3 is 15 amino acids long. The CDR3 sequence is CASSEASGGGDTQYF. Here the CDR3 DNA reads TGTGCCAGCAGTGAGGCTAGCGGGGGCGGAGATACGCAGTATTTT.

The rearrangement uses TRBV5-5 and TRBJ1-5; 7 bases align to TRBD1. J lost 0 bases, V lost 4 bases, and 7 bases had no gene match. CDR1 and CDR2 from the germline V gene are SGHKS and YYEKEE (reference sequence). The CDR3 is made up of 16 amino acids. For the CDR3, the DNA is TGTGCCAGCAGCACGGGACAGATGATTAGCAATCAGCCCCAGCATTTT. Protein: CASSTGQMISNQPQHF.

There are a few counts of this clonotype. The J gene is TRBJ2-5, the V gene TRBV6-2 or TRBV6-3, with 8 bases identical to TRBD2. The CDR3 length is 17 residues. Germline trimming cut 6 bases from V and 8 bases from J; bases unmatched to any gene: 20. Per the germline V gene, CDR1 is MNHEY and CDR2 is SVGEGT. The CDR3 region has the DNA TGTGCCAGCAGCGAAAGGACTAGCAGGAGGACCGAAATAACCCAGTACTTC. Encoded protein: CASSERTSRRTEITQYF.

Only one count was recorded for this clonotype. The germline gene is not matched at one end of the junction; a read error may be the cause. This chain uses TRBV29-1 with TRBJ2-1; the D call may be TRBD1 or TRBD2 (5 bases each). CDR1 and CDR2 (germline): SQVTM, ANQGSEA. CDR3 size: 13 residues. For the CDR3, the DNA is TGCAGCGTTGCCAGGGCCGGGGACGATGAGCAGCTCTTC. This codes for CSVARAGDDEQLF.

About this clonotype: One end of the junction does not line up with germline, which may come from a read error. This rearrangement joins TRBV6-1 to TRBJ1-5; tentative D call: TRBD1 (5 bases). The CDR3 runs to 15 residues. CDR1 is MNHNS and CDR2 is SASEGT in the germline V gene. DNA of the CDR3: TGTGCCAGCAGTGAAGGGCAGGGCCAAGATCAGGCCCAGCATTTT. As protein: CASSEGQGQDQAQHF.

Remarks on this clonotype: This likely comes from a read error, as the CDR3 has no conserved phenylalanine or tryptophan at its end. Because the CDR3's place on the DNA is in doubt, the DNA is left out and the CDR3 is given as listed by TCRdb. This chain uses TRBV28 with TRBJ2-7; the table's TRBD2 call for D was not verified on the DNA. Germline CDR1 is MDHEN and CDR2 is SYDVKM. Termini included, the CDR3 measures 14 amino acids. The CDR3 is CASSFLAGDYEQCI.

The chain couples TRBV6-5 to TRBJ2-2; 9 nucleotides agree with TRBD1. With V trimmed by 5 bases and J by 6 bases, 7 bases remained unmatched. Germline assignment: CDR1 MNHEY and CDR2 SVGAGI. The CDR3 is made up of 15 amino acids. The chain's CDR3 is CASSGGTGQSGELFF. DNA for the CDR3: TGTGCCAGCAGTGGAGGGACAGGGCAATCCGGGGAGCTGTTTTTT.

This clonotype was detected only once. The junction does not match germline at one end; this may be a read error. Here the CDR3 reads CTGTGGYYEQSF. The CDR3 nucleotides are TGCACCGGGACTGGGGGCTACTATGAGCAGTCCTTC. The V call is TRBV29-1, the J call TRBJ2-1, with D perhaps matching TRBD1 or TRBD2 (6 bases each). Germline V CDR1 and CDR2: SQVTM, ANQGSEA. The CDR3 spans 12 residues.

On this clonotype itself: A much larger clone differs by one base, so this may be a read error. The genes are TRBV11-2 and TRBJ2-2; possible D gene TRBD2, 6 bases. The CDR3 is made up of 15 amino acids. CDR1 is SGHAT, CDR2 FQNNGV, per germline. For the CDR3, the DNA is TGTGCCAGCAGCCATGTCCGGGGGAGGACCGGGGAGCCGTTTTTT. Translation gives CASSHVRGRTGEPFF.

Of note for this clonotype: A read error may produce the germline difference seen at one junction end. The gene calls are TRBV10-2 and TRBJ2-1; unclear D gene. The CDR3 is 12 amino acids. The germline V gene encodes CDR1 WSHSY and CDR2 SAAADI. The chain's CDR3 is CTSSFGSNEHFF. CDR3 in DNA: TGCACCAGCAGTTTCGGCAGCAATGAGCACTTCTTC.

The table lists this clonotype with a count of one. Compared with germline, one end of the junction differs, possibly owing to a read error. The rearrangement links TRBV6-6 to TRBJ2-7; 8 bases are shared with TRBD1. Germline CDR1 and CDR2: MNHNY and SVGAGI (reference sequence). The CDR3 length is 14 residues. Written as DNA, the CDR3 is TGTGCCAGCAGTGACGGGACAGGTTCCTACGAGCAGTGTTTC. Protein: CASSDGTGSYEQCF.

This chain connects TRBV29-1 to TRBJ2-1; 8 bases line up with TRBD2. The CDR3 contains 14 residues. V lost 6 bases and J lost 10; bases outside the gene matches: 14. The germline gives CDR1 SQVTM, CDR2 ANQGSEA. CDR3 sequence: CSVSGTRYIGEQFF. CDR3 nucleotides: TGCAGCGTGTCCGGGACTAGGTACATTGGGGAGCAGTTCTTC.

This clonotype was counted between two and nine times. Given the absence of the conserved phenylalanine or tryptophan at the CDR3 end, a read error is likely. The CDR3 sequence: CASSQEGPKPTNEKLFL. CDR3 DNA sequence: TGTGCCAGCAGCCAAGAGGGCCCCAAACCAACTAATGAAAAACTGTTTTTG. The chain recombines TRBV4-2 with TRBJ1-4; D not certain. CDR1 LGHNA and CDR2 YNFKEQ come from the germline V gene. The CDR3 has 17 amino acids. V was pared by 0 bases and J by 0 bases, with 11 bases between.

Note on this clonotype: At one of its ends the junction is not consistent with the germline gene, which may arise from a read error. The rearrangement links TRBV5-4 to TRBJ2-7, with a possible D match to TRBD2 (6 bases). The CDR3 is made up of 14 amino acids. CDR1 and CDR2 (germline): SGHNT, YYREEE (reference sequence). DNA of the CDR3: TGTGCCAGCAGCTTGGCTGGAGGGATCCACGATCAGTACTTC. Encoded protein: CASSLAGGIHDQYF.

Concerning this clonotype itself: The final CDR3 position lacks the conserved phenylalanine or tryptophan, pointing to a likely read error. This chain connects TRBV7-9 to TRBJ2-7; D is unresolved. This CDR3 is 14 amino acids long. Germline loops: CDR1 SEHNR, CDR2 FQNEAQ (reference sequence). The CDR3 is CASTPAGEIYEQYL. The CDR3 DNA is TGTGCTAGCACCCCGGCAGGAGAAATCTACGAGCAGTACTTA.

The chain employs TRBV4-2 and TRBJ2-3, with unresolved D. V was trimmed by 10 bases and J by 0 bases, leaving 17 bases between them. The germline V gene encodes CDR1 LGHNA and CDR2 YNFKEQ. CDR3 length equals 15 residues. CDR3 nucleotides: TGTGCCAACGCGAGCAGGCTCCCCAGCACAGATACGCAGTATTTT. Its translation is CANASRLPSTDTQYF.

A word on this clonotype: Because it lacks the conserved phenylalanine or tryptophan at the end, this CDR3 is likely a read error. V usage is TRBV28 and J usage is TRBJ1-5; D is unclear. The CDR3 sequence is 13 residues long. The germline V gene encodes CDR1 MDHEN and CDR2 SYDVKM. Trimming cost V 6 bases and J 6 bases, with 12 bases left between them. Here the CDR3 reads CASSRGNGQPQHS. The CDR3 DNA reads as TGTGCCAGCAGCCGTGGGAACGGTCAGCCCCAGCATTCT.

The chain couples TRBV6-2 or TRBV6-3 to TRBJ2-7, with D possibly matching TRBD2 (6 bases). There are 15 residues in the CDR3. With 6 bases removed from V and 7 bases from J, the gap between germline ends came to 22 bases. Germline CDR1 MNHEY, CDR2 SVGEGT. As DNA, the CDR3 is TGTGCCAGCAGCACTCCGATTAGCGGAGGGTATGAGCAGTACTTC. This translates into CASSTPISGGYEQYF.

In its sample, this clonotype was seen many times. This sequence joins TRBV6-5 and TRBJ2-7; D is tentatively TRBD1 or TRBD2 (5 bases each). This CDR3 has 14 amino acids. Germline CDR1 reads MNHEY; CDR2 reads SVGAGI. V dropped 6 bases and J dropped 0 bases, with 12 bases sitting between them. This chain's CDR3 is CASRPGHTSYEQYF. As DNA, the CDR3 is TGTGCCAGCAGGCCGGGGCATACCTCCTACGAGCAGTACTTC.

V gene TRBV15 combines with J gene TRBJ2-3, with 7 bases fitting TRBD2. CDR3 length: 15 amino acids. The germline CDR1 and CDR2 sequences are LNHNV and YYDKDF (reference sequence). V trimming: 6 bases; J trimming: 2 bases; junction bases outside the gene matches: 8. CDR3 coding DNA: TGTGCCACCAGATCGAGCGGGAAAAACACAGATACGCAGTATTTT. Amino acid sequence: CATRSSGKNTDTQYF.

This clonotype was observed a few times. Given the absence of the conserved phenylalanine or tryptophan at the CDR3 end, a read error is likely. This rearrangement joins TRBV7-8 to TRBJ2-3; 8 bases are shared with TRBD2. Germline trimming cut 8 bases from V and 4 bases from J; bases unmatched to any gene: 5. Per the germline V gene, CDR1 is SGHVS and CDR2 is FQNEAQ. CDR3 size: 13 residues. The CDR3 DNA reads TGTGCCAGCGGTGTAGCGGGACCAGATACGCAGTATTAT. The encoded protein is CASGVAGPDTQYY.

This clonotype has ten or more counts. V is TRBV5-4 and J is TRBJ1-1, with D possibly matching TRBD1 (6 bases). From germline, CDR1 is SGHNT and CDR2 YYREEE (reference sequence). Trimming removed 0 bases from V and 3 bases from J, with 9 bases in between. The CDR3 runs 14 residues. The CDR3 here is CASSLVAGDTEAFF. The CDR3 coding sequence is TGTGCCAGCAGCTTGGTGGCAGGGGACACTGAAGCTTTCTTT. Based on the CDR3 plus reference TRBV5-4 and TRBJ1-1, the full variable domain is ETGVTQSPTHLIKTRGQQVTLRCSSQSGHNTVSWYQQALGQGPQFIFQYYREEENGRGNFPPRFSGLQFPNYSSELNVNALELDDSALYLCASSLVAGDTEAFFGQGTRLTVV.

The J gene is TRBJ2-5, the V gene TRBV6-6, with 10 bases that match TRBD1. With V trimmed by 6 bases and J by 2 bases, 18 bases remained unmatched. Looked up from germline, CDR1 is MNHNY and CDR2 is SVGAGI (reference sequence). The CDR3 totals 19 residues. The CDR3 nucleotides read TGTGCCAGCAGCAGGTCACCGGGACAGGGGCAAGTTTGGCAAGAGACCCAGTACTTC. As protein: CASSRSPGQGQVWQETQYF.

Details on this clonotype: An end of the junction differs from the germline gene, which may be a read error. This chain joins TRBV6-1 and TRBJ2-7, with 9 bases lining up with TRBD1. CDR3 length: 13 residues. CDR1 and CDR2 from the germline V gene are MNHNS and SASEGT. CDR3 amino acids: CASSDGDRAELYF. CDR3 sequence (DNA): TGTGCCAGTAGTGACGGGGACAGGGCCGAGCTGTACTTC.